The 32 T cell receptor beta chains below come from one sample, sequenced in a study of CD4 T cells in relation to SARS-CoV-2 and coronaviruses. The table came from immunoSEQ multiplex PCR; TCRdb's copy has only in-frame clones and leaves some out. The data hold fewer than 25,000 clones, with about 73% observed a single time. Antigens of these TCRs are unknown. Unexposed donor CD4+ T cells date from 2011-2018, before the COVID-19 pandemic. CD4+ T cells were isolated from the cells after 10 days of culture. The sample taken for sequencing was CD4+ T cells from PBMCs, cultured in vitro. Receptors were obtained from a human donor in good health.

This clone showed up just a few times. The chain links TRBV6-1 to TRBJ2-1; maybe TRBD2 (7 bases). This CDR3 is built from 15 residues. CDR1 is MNHNS, CDR2 SASEGT, per germline. V lost 3 bases and J lost 2, with 11 bases in between. Written as DNA, the CDR3 is TGTGCCAGCAGTGATGCGGGGGCAACCTACAATGAGCAGTTCTTC. Amino acid sequence: CASSDAGATYNEQFF.

The chain employs TRBV5-6 and TRBJ2-5; unclear D gene. The CDR3 is 14 residues long. Germline CDR1 SGHDT, CDR2 YYEEEE. With 4 bases removed from V and 3 bases from J, the gap between germline ends came to 13 bases. CDR3 amino acids: CASSPPTVKETQYF. CDR3 DNA sequence: TGTGCCAGCAGCCCACCTACAGTGAAAGAGACCCAGTACTTC.

The V and J genes are TRBV2 and TRBJ2-7; 10 bases map to TRBD2. This CDR3 contains 16 residues. CDR1 and CDR2 from the germline V gene are SNHLY and FYNNEI. J gave up 4 bases and V 3 bases, and 9 bases lay outside the gene matches. The CDR3 is CASSDGLAVLRYEQYF. DNA for the CDR3: TGTGCCAGCAGTGACGGACTAGCGGTCCTTCGGTACGAGCAGTACTTC. The complete variable domain, with remaining parts taken from reference TRBV2 and TRBJ2-7, reads EPEVTQTPSHQVTQMGQEVILRCVPISNHLYFYWYRQILGQKVEFLVSFYNNEISEKSEIFDDQFSVERPDGSNFTLKIRSTKLEDSAMYFCASSDGLAVLRYEQYFGPGTRLTVT.

Concerning this clone itself: The junction and the germline gene differ at one end; a read error may be behind it. The V gene is TRBV6-1, the J gene TRBJ1-1; the D gene is possibly TRBD1 (5 bases). The CDR3 is 11 residues long. Germline V gives CDR1 MNHNS, CDR2 SASEGT. The CDR3 DNA follows: TGTGCCAGCAGCGAAGGGAGGGGAGCTTTCTTT. Translating gives CASSEGRGAFF.

The genes are TRBV18 and TRBJ1-3; D is uncertain. From germline, CDR1 is KGHSH and CDR2 LQKENI. Trimming removed 4 bases at V and 0 bases at J, with 13 bases between. This CDR3 is built from 16 residues. CDR3 coding DNA: TGTGCCAGCTCACGAGGCGACGGAAACTCTGGAAACACCATATATTTT. This encodes CASSRGDGNSGNTIYF.

The gene calls are TRBV6-5 and TRBJ2-1, with a tentative D call TRBD2 (6 bases). Germline CDR1 reads MNHEY; CDR2 reads SVGAGI. V was shortened by 0 bases and J by 7 bases, with 10 bases between the two germline ends. The CDR3 runs 14 residues. The CDR3 DNA reads as TGTGCCAGCAGTTACTCGCGGGACTTTAATGAGCAGTTCTTC. As protein: CASSYSRDFNEQFF.

This chain joins TRBV18 and TRBJ1-1, with D possibly matching TRBD1 (5 bases). V was clipped by 3 bases and J by 1 base, with 6 bases between them. Looked up from germline, CDR1 is KGHSH and CDR2 is LQKENI. The CDR3 length is 13 residues. The CDR3: CASSPGGNTEAFF. The CDR3 DNA is TGTGCCAGCTCACCCGGGGGGAACACTGAAGCTTTCTTT.

The V gene is TRBV5-1, the J gene TRBJ1-2; 7 bases align to TRBD1. After removal of 4 bases from V and 6 bases from J, the junction contained 9 bases not matched to a gene. Germline CDR1 SGHRS, CDR2 YFSETQ. This CDR3 spans 14 amino acids. This chain's CDR3 is CASSPGQWDNGYTF. CDR3 sequence (DNA): TGCGCCAGCAGCCCGGGACAGTGGGACAATGGCTACACCTTC.

The chain employs TRBV11-1 and TRBJ2-7, with TRBD1 identical over 8 bases. Germline CDR1 reads SGHAT; CDR2 reads FQDESV (reference sequence). After removal of 5 bases from V and 0 bases from J, the junction contained 6 bases not matched to a gene. The CDR3 is 15 residues long. The CDR3 is CASSGRDRTSYEQYF. CDR3 DNA sequence: TGTGCCAGCAGCGGCAGGGACAGGACCTCCTACGAGCAGTACTTC.

The V gene is TRBV4-1, the J gene TRBJ2-3; 10 bases match TRBD1. V lost 5 bases to trimming and J lost 2 bases; unmatched junction nucleotides: 13. Germline V gene data show CDR1 as MGHRA and CDR2 as YSYEKL. The CDR3 is 18 residues long. Here the CDR3 DNA reads TGCGCCAGCAGCTTCCGAAGGGACAGGGGTCCGATCACAGATACGCAGTATTTT. Its translation is CASSFRRDRGPITDTQYF.

V is TRBV6-2 or TRBV6-3 and J is TRBJ2-3; D is possibly TRBD2 (5 bases). The ends were cut back, 7 bases at V and 8 bases at J, with 19 bases in the middle. CDR1 is MNHEY and CDR2 is SVGEGT in the germline V gene. The CDR3 totals 14 residues. This CDR3 reads CASNPDSPLGTQYF. The CDR3 DNA reads as TGTGCCAGCAACCCGGACTCCCCGCTAGGTACGCAGTATTTT.

The V and J genes are TRBV3-1 (or the pseudogene TRBV3-2) and TRBJ2-1; D not resolved. Germline loops: CDR1 LGHDT, CDR2 YNNKEL (reference sequence). The ends were cut back, 6 bases at V and 9 bases at J, with 15 bases in the middle. The CDR3 consists of 13 residues. The CDR3 DNA is TGTGCCAGCAGAAAGAGGTGGGATAGTGAGCAGTTCTTC. This sequence encodes CASRKRWDSEQFF.

This clone was seen a few times. The gene calls are TRBV5-4 and TRBJ2-7; D is perhaps TRBD2 (6 bases). The CDR3 has 15 residues. CDR1 SGHNT and CDR2 YYREEE come from the germline V gene (reference sequence). V was pared by 3 bases and J by 1 base, with 14 bases between. The CDR3 loop is CASSSYRGASYEQYF. The DNA of the CDR3 is TGTGCCAGCAGCTCCTATCGCGGGGCTTCCTACGAGCAGTACTTC.

The genes are TRBV25-1 and TRBJ1-2; D remains ambiguous. The germline V gene encodes CDR1 MGHDK and CDR2 SYGVNS. Trimming left V 4 bases short and J 5 bases short, with 8 bases between. There are 12 residues in the CDR3. CDR3 protein: CASSGLIYGYTF. DNA of the CDR3: TGTGCCAGCAGTGGACTCATTTATGGCTACACCTTC.

The chain links TRBV3-1 (or the pseudogene TRBV3-2) to TRBJ1-3; the D gene is possibly TRBD1 (5 bases). Germline-derived CDR1 and CDR2 are LGHDT and YNNKEL (reference sequence). This CDR3 comprises 15 residues. The V end lost 1 base, the J end lost 4 bases, and 11 bases lay between the germline ends. The CDR3 spells CASSQVQGGGNTIYF. The CDR3 DNA reads as TGTGCCAGCAGCCAAGTTCAGGGTGGGGGAAACACCATATATTTT.

The chain joins TRBV9 to TRBJ2-5; possibly TRBD1 for D (6 bases). V was clipped by 4 bases and J by 1 base, with 23 bases between them. CDR3 size: 18 residues. Germline assignment: CDR1 SGDLS and CDR2 YYNGEE. This CDR3 reads CASSSQLPGTRVQETQYF. The CDR3 DNA follows: TGTGCCAGCAGCTCTCAGCTTCCCGGGACAAGGGTCCAAGAGACCCAGTACTTC.

This clone was detected only once. The chain couples TRBV18 to TRBJ2-7; 7 positions agree with TRBD1. The CDR3 has 13 amino acids. With V trimmed by 3 bases and J by 3 bases, 2 bases remained unmatched. Germline V lookup: CDR1 KGHSH, CDR2 LQKENI. CDR3 loop: CASSPRDSYEQYF. The CDR3 coding sequence is TGTGCCAGCTCACCTCGGGACAGCTACGAGCAGTACTTC.

The chain recombines TRBV6-5 with TRBJ1-2, with TRBD1 matching over 8 bases. V was clipped by 6 bases and J by 4 bases; unmatched bases: 7. There are 14 residues in the CDR3. Germline assignment: CDR1 MNHEY and CDR2 SVGAGI. This CDR3 reads CASSPGGFGYGYTF. The DNA of the CDR3 is TGTGCCAGCAGCCCAGGGGGCTTCGGCTATGGCTACACCTTC.

This sequence joins TRBV6-5 and TRBJ1-5, with D perhaps matching TRBD1 (5 bases). Germline V gives CDR1 MNHEY, CDR2 SVGAGI. This CDR3 has 14 residues. V was shortened by 7 bases and J by 4 bases, with 14 bases between the two germline ends. The CDR3 region is CASIGTHFNQPQHF. CDR3 DNA sequence: TGTGCCAGCATTGGGACCCACTTTAATCAGCCCCAGCATTTT.

The chain employs TRBV29-1 and TRBJ2-1, with D perhaps matching TRBD1 (6 bases). The CDR3 has 10 amino acids. V shed 5 bases and J shed 11 bases, with 10 bases lying between them. In germline, CDR1 is SQVTM, CDR2 ANQGSEA. The CDR3 sequence: CSVWQGKQFF. In DNA, the CDR3 is TGCAGCGTTTGGCAGGGGAAGCAGTTCTTC.

This rearrangement joins TRBV19 to TRBJ2-5; the match to TRBD1 covers 10 bases. Losses at the gene ends were 5 bases for V and 4 bases for J; bases not matched to a gene: 7. Per the germline V gene, CDR1 is LNHDA and CDR2 is SQIVND (reference sequence). This CDR3 spans 15 amino acids. The CDR3 here is CASSSDRGLGETQYF. The DNA for the CDR3 is TGTGCCAGTAGTTCAGACAGGGGGCTAGGAGAGACCCAGTACTTC.

The gene calls are TRBV5-1 and TRBJ1-1; D unclear. Germline loops: CDR1 SGHRS, CDR2 YFSETQ. Between the trimmed V and J ends, which lost 0 bases and 7 bases, there was a span of 4 bases. The CDR3 runs 11 residues. This CDR3 is CASSLESEAFF. In DNA form, the CDR3 reads TGCGCCAGCAGCTTGGAAAGTGAAGCTTTCTTT.

The chain carries TRBV3-1 (or the pseudogene TRBV3-2) and TRBJ1-1; D not certain. The CDR3 is 14 amino acids. Germline CDR1 and CDR2: LGHDT and YNNKEL (reference sequence). The V end lost 6 bases, the J end lost 2 bases, and 13 bases lay between the germline ends. CDR3 DNA sequence: TGTGCCAGCAGTAAAAGTCCAGCTAACACTGAAGCTTTCTTT. Residues: CASSKSPANTEAFF.

This rearrangement joins TRBV25-1 to TRBJ1-6; the match to TRBD1 covers 7 bases. Germline CDR1 MGHDK, CDR2 SYGVNS. This CDR3 is built from 14 residues. The V gene end was trimmed by 7 bases and the J gene end by 10 bases; junction bases not matched to a gene: 10. The CDR3 region is CASNSQGRGSPLHF. CDR3 in DNA: TGTGCCAGCAATTCACAGGGGCGGGGATCACCCCTCCACTTT. The complete variable domain, with remaining parts taken from reference TRBV25-1 and TRBJ1-6, reads EADIYQTPRYLVIGTGKKITLECSQTMGHDKMYWYQQDPGMELHLIHYSYGVNSTEKGDLSSESTVSRIRTEHFPLTLESARPSHTSQYLCASNSQGRGSPLHFGNGTRLTVT.

The chain couples TRBV9 to TRBJ2-2; TRBD2 matches 9 bases. This CDR3 is built from 16 residues. Trimming removed 4 bases from V and 1 base from J; junction bases left unmatched: 5. Per germline, CDR1 SGDLS and CDR2 YYNGEE. For the CDR3, the DNA is TGTGCCAGCAGCATGACTAGCGGAGAGAACACCGGGGAGCTGTTTTTT. It yields the protein CASSMTSGENTGELFF.

CDR3 in amino acids: CASSPDRGVGNTEAFF. The CDR3 region has the DNA TGTGCCAGCAGTCCGGACAGGGGGGTGGGGAACACTGAAGCTTTCTTT. The chain employs TRBV2 and TRBJ1-1; 10 bases line up with TRBD1. The J segment lost 1 base and the V segment lost 5 bases, leaving 7 bases of the junction unmatched. CDR3 length: 16 residues. Per the germline V gene, CDR1 is SNHLY and CDR2 is FYNNEI.

The gene calls are TRBV19 and TRBJ2-1, with 13 bases matching TRBD2. Germline V gene sequence: CDR1 LNHDA, CDR2 SQIVND (reference sequence). The CDR3 is made up of 17 amino acids. Losses at the gene ends were 5 bases for V and 2 bases for J; bases not matched to a gene: 6. CDR3 DNA sequence: TGTGCCAGTAGTTCCCGGACTAGCGGGAGAGCCTACAATGAGCAGTTCTTC. This sequence encodes CASSSRTSGRAYNEQFF.

This chain connects TRBV23-1 to TRBJ2-7, with D perhaps matching TRBD1 (6 bases). TRBV23-1 is reported as an ORF; its role is uncertain. The CDR3 is 14 amino acids. With 9 bases removed from V and 5 bases from J, the gap between germline ends came to 20 bases. CDR3 amino acids: CARPLRGVWNEQYF. The CDR3 DNA follows: TGCGCCAGACCCCTCAGGGGAGTGTGGAACGAGCAGTACTTC.

The rearrangement links TRBV19 to TRBJ2-3; TRBD2 might be the D (5 bases). CDR1 and CDR2 from the germline V gene are LNHDA and SQIVND (reference sequence). CDR3 length equals 12 residues. Trimming took 5 bases from V and 6 from J, leaving 9 bases between them. This chain's CDR3 is CASSLASDTQYF. As DNA, the CDR3 is TGTGCCAGTAGTCTCGCTAGCGATACGCAGTATTTT.

V and J are TRBV6-5 and TRBJ1-2; no clear D gene. Between the trimmed V and J ends, which lost 6 bases and 5 bases, there was a span of 10 bases. Germline-derived CDR1 and CDR2 are MNHEY and SVGAGI. The CDR3 length is 12 residues. The DNA for the CDR3 is TGTGCCAGCAGCCTCTCGGGGTATGGCTACACCTTC. Protein: CASSLSGYGYTF.

V usage is TRBV10-3 and J usage is TRBJ2-3; D is unclear. CDR3 length: 14 amino acids. The V end was cut by 0 bases, the J end by 6 bases, with 10 bases between. Germline CDR1 ENHRY, CDR2 SYGVKD. CDR3 sequence (DNA): TGTGCCATCAGTGAGTCGGCCAGTCTGGATACGCAGTATTTT. Encoded protein: CAISESASLDTQYF.

The V and J genes are TRBV19 and TRBJ2-1; TRBD2 matches at 15 bases. CDR1 and CDR2 from the germline V gene are LNHDA and SQIVND (reference sequence). J gave up 10 bases and V 6 bases, and 7 bases lay outside the gene matches. The CDR3 is 15 amino acids. This CDR3 is CASSTGTSGRNEQFF. CDR3 bases: TGTGCCAGTAGCACCGGGACTAGCGGGAGGAACGAGCAGTTCTTC.